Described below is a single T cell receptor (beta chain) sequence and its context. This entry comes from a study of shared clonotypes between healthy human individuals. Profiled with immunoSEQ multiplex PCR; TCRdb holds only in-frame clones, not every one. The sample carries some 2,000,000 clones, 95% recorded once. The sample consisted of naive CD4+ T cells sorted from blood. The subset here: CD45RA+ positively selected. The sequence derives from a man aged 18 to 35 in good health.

CDR3 protein: CASSVDRDSPLHF. The CDR3 region has the DNA TGTGCCAGTAGTGTCGACAGGGATTCACCCCTCCACTTT. The chain links TRBV19 to TRBJ1-6; 7 bases match TRBD1. Germline CDR1 reads LNHDA; CDR2 reads SQIVND (reference sequence). V shed 5 bases and J 8 bases; nucleotides not matched to a gene: 3. CDR3 length: 13 residues.